This is a list of T cell receptor beta chains from one sample in a study of neoadjuvant anti-PD-1 for oral cavity cancer. Clones were read by immunoSEQ multiplex PCR, and TCRdb kept only the in-frame ones, dropping some. The sample has 7,500 or so clones; 45% to 55% are singletons. The specimen was tumor tissue, collected before nivolumab (anti-PD-1) treatment. The receptors were gathered from a person aged 35 to 85 with oral cavity squamous cell carcinoma. The CDR3 runs from the conserved cysteine through the conserved F or W. Each record gives: J gene, D gene, clone size, V gene, CDR3 DNA, CDR3 protein. D genes are given only for firm matches. Rows give clone size only sometimes, using once, few, many, or a class for an expanded clone.

TRBJ2-5,TRBD2,.,TRBV7-3,TGTGCCAGCAGCTTGGGGACTAGCCTCGGGGAGACCCAGTACTTC,CASSLGTSLGETQYF
TRBJ2-7,TRBD2,few,TRBV19,TGTGCCAGTAGTATGGGACTAGCGGGAGGGACCTGGGAGCAGTACTTC,CASSMGLAGGTWEQYF
TRBJ2-1,TRBD2,.,TRBV10-3,TGTGCCATCAGTGGTACGGGACTAGCGGGAGTCAATGAGCAGTTCTTC,CAISGTGLAGVNEQFF
TRBJ1-2,.,.,TRBV10-3,TGTGCCATCAGTGAGCGGGGTCCTAACTATGGCTACACCTTC,CAISERGPNYGYTF
TRBJ2-5,.,.,TRBV20-1,TGCAGTGCCCCCAAGGGGGAGACCCAGTACTTC,CSAPKGETQYF
TRBJ2-5,.,.,TRBV10-3,TGTGCCATCAGTGAGTGGCGGGGAGAAGAGACCCAGTACTTC,CAISEWRGEETQYF
TRBJ2-7,.,once,TRBV11-3,TGTGCCAGCAGCCCCAGGGACTGGACCTACGAGCAGTACTTC,CASSPRDWTYEQYF
TRBJ2-5,TRBD2,.,TRBV10-3,TGTGCCATCAGTGGTTCGGCGGGAGGCAGTGGTGGTGAGACCCAGTACTTC,CAISGSAGGSGGETQYF
TRBJ2-5,TRBD2,.,TRBV15,TGTGCCACCAGCAGAGATTATGGACTAGCCCAAGAGACCCAGTACTTC,CATSRDYGLAQETQYF
TRBJ2-7,.,few,TRBV2,TGTGCCAGCAGTGGAGTCGGCGACGAGCAGTACTTC,CASSGVGDEQYF
TRBJ2-7,.,few,TRBV25-1,TGTGCCAGCAGTGAACTCACCTACGAGCAGTACTTC,CASSELTYEQYF
TRBJ1-1,TRBD1,.,TRBV10-3,TGTGCCATCACCCAAGGACAGGGGCGACAAGCTTTCTTT,CAITQGQGRQAFF
TRBJ2-1,.,.,TRBV5-1,TGCGCCAGCAGCTTGGCCGACAGGACTCGGGCACATGAGCAGTTCTTC,CASSLADRTRAHEQFF
TRBJ2-7,TRBD2,medium-sized,TRBV5-4,TGTGCCAGCAGCTTATCACTAGCGACCTACGAGCAGTACTTC,CASSLSLATYEQYF
TRBJ2-5,.,few,TRBV28,TGTGCCGGATCCCCCCGCGTACAAGAGACCCAGTACTTC,CAGSPRVQETQYF